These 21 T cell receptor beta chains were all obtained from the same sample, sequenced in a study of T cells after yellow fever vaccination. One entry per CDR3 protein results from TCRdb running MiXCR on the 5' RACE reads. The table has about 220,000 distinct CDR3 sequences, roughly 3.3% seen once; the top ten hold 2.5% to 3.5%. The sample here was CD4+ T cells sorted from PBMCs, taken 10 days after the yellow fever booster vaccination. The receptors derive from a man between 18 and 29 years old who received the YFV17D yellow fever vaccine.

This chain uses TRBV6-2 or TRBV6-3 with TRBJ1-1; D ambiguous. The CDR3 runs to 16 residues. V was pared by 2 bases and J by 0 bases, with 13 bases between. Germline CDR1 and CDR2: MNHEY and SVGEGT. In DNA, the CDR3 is TGTGCCAGCAGTTACCGTTTGGGGATCATGAACACTGAAGCTTTCTTT. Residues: CASSYRLGIMNTEAFF.

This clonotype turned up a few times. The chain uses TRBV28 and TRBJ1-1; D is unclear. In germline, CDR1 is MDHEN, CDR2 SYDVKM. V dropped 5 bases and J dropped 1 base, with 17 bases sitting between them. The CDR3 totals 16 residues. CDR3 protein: CASSPLGRHTNTEAFF. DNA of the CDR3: TGTGCCAGCAGTCCCCTAGGACGTCATACGAACACTGAAGCTTTCTTT.

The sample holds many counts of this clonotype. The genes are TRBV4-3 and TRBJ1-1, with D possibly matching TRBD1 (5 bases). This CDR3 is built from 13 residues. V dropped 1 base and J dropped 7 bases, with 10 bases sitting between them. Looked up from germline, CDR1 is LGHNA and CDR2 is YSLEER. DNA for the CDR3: TGCGCCAGCAGCCAAGCTCGGGGCTATGAAGCTTTCTTT. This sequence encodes CASSQARGYEAFF.

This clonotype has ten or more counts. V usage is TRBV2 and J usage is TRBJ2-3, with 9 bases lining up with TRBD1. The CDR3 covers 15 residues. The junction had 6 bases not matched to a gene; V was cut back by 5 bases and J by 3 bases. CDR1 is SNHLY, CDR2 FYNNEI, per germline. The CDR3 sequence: CASSRQTGGTDTQYF. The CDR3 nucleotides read TGTGCCAGCAGTCGCCAGACAGGGGGGACAGATACGCAGTATTTT.

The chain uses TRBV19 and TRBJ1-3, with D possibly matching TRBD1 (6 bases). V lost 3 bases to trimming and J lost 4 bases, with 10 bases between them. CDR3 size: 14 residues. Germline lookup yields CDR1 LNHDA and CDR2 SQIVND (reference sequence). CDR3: CASSIQGPGNTIYF. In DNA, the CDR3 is TGTGCCAGTAGTATTCAGGGGCCCGGAAACACCATATATTTT. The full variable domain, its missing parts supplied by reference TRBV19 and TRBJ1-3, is DGGITQSPKYLFRKEGQNVTLSCEQNLNHDAMYWYRQDPGQGLRLIYYSQIVNDFQKGDIAEGYSVSREKKESFPLTVTSAQKNPTAFYLCASSIQGPGNTIYFGEGSWLTVV.

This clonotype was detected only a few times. CDR3 DNA: TGCGCCAGCAGCTTTGGGGTAGAGACCCAGTACTTC. This codes for CASSFGVETQYF. The chain couples TRBV5-1 to TRBJ2-5; D not certain. CDR1 is SGHRS and CDR2 is YFSETQ in the germline V gene. V lost 2 bases and J lost 4, with 6 bases in between. The CDR3 has 12 amino acids.

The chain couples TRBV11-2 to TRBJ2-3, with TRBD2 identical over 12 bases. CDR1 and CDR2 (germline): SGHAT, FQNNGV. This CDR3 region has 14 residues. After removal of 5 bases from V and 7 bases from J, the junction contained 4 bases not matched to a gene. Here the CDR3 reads CASSPTSGGHTQYF. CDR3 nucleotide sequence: TGTGCCAGCAGCCCGACTAGCGGGGGACATACGCAGTATTTT.

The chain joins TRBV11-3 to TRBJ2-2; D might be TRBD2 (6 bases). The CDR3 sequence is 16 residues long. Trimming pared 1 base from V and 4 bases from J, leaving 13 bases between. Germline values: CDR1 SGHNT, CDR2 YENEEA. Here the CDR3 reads CASSLVVGGATGELFF. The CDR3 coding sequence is TGTGCCAGCAGCTTAGTGGTGGGGGGTGCCACCGGGGAGCTGTTTTTT.

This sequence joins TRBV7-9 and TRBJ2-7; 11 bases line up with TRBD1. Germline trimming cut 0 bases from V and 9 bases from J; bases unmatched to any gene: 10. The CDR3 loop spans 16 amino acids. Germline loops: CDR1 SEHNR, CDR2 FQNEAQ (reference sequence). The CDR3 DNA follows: TGTGCCAGCAGCTTAGCGGGACAGGGGGACCTTACGAGGCAGTACTTC. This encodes CASSLAGQGDLTRQYF.

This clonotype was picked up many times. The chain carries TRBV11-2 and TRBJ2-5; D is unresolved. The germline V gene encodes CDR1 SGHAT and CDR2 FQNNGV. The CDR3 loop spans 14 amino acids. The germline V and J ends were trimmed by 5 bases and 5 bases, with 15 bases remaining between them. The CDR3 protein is CASSIAGLAETQYF. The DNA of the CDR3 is TGTGCCAGCAGCATCGCCGGCCTGGCGGAGACCCAGTACTTC.

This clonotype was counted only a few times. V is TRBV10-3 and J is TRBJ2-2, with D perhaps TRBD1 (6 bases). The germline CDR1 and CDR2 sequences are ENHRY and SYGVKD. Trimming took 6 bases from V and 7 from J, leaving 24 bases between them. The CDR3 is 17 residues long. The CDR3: CAISPDLGRGKGGELFF. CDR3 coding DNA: TGTGCCATCAGCCCAGATTTGGGCAGGGGTAAAGGCGGGGAGCTGTTTTTT.

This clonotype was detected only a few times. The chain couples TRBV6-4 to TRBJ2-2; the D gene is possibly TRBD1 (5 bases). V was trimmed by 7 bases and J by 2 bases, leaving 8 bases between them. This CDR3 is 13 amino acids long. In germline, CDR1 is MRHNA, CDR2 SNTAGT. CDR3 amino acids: CASKDSNTGELFF. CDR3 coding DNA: TGTGCCAGCAAAGACAGCAACACCGGGGAGCTGTTTTTT.

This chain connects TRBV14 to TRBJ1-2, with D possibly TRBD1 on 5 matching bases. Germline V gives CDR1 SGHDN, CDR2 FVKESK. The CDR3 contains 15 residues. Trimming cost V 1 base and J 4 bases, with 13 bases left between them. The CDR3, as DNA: TGTGCCAGCAGCCAAGTTGGGACCGGACCCTATGGCTACACCTTC. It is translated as CASSQVGTGPYGYTF.

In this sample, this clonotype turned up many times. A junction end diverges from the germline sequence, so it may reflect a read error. The CDR3 coding sequence is TGTGCCAGCAGCCTAGCCAGATCAGAGACCCAGTACTTC. Translation: CASSLARSETQYF. The V call is TRBV7-6, the J call TRBJ2-5, with D possibly being TRBD2 (5 bases). Per germline, CDR1 SGHVS and CDR2 FNYEAQ. The CDR3 loop spans 13 amino acids.

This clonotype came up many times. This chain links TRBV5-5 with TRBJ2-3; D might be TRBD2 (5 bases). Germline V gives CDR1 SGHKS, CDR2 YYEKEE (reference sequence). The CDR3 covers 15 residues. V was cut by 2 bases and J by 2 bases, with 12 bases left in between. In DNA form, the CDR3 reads TGTGCCAGCAGCTTAGGTGGAGGAGACACAGATACGCAGTATTTT. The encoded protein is CASSLGGGDTDTQYF.

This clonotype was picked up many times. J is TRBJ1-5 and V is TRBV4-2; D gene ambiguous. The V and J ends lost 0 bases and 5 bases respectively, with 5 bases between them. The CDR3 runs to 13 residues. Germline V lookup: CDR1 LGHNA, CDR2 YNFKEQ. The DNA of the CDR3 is TGTGCCAGCAGCCAAGATGGCGATCAGCCCCAGCATTTT. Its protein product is CASSQDGDQPQHF.

The chain's CDR3 is CASSPSGIGGYTF. The CDR3 DNA follows: TGTGCCAGCAGCCCCTCGGGGATTGGAGGCTACACCTTC. The rearrangement uses TRBV5-8 and TRBJ1-2; D call uncertain. Trimming took off 4 bases at V and 8 bases at J, with 15 bases between the two ends. Germline assignment: CDR1 SGHTS and CDR2 YDEGEE. This CDR3 is built from 13 residues.

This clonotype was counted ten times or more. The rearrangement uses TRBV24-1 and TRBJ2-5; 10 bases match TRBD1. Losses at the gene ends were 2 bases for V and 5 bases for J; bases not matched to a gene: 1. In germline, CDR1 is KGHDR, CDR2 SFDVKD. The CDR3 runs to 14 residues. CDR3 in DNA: TGTGCCACCAGTGATTGGACAGGGGGGGAGACCCAGTACTTC. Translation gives CATSDWTGGETQYF.

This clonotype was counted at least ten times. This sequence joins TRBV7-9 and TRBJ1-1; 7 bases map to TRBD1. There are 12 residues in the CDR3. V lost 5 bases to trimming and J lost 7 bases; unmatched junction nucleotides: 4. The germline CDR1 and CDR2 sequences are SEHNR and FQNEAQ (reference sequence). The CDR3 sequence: CASSATGLEAFF. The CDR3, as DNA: TGTGCCAGCAGCGCGACAGGGCTTGAAGCTTTCTTT.

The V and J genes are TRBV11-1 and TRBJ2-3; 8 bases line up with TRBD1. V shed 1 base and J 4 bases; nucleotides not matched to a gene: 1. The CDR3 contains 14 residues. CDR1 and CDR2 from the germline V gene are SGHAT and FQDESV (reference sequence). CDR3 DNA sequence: TGTGCCAGCAGCTTAGGGGACAGGCCAGATACGCAGTATTTT. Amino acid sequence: CASSLGDRPDTQYF.

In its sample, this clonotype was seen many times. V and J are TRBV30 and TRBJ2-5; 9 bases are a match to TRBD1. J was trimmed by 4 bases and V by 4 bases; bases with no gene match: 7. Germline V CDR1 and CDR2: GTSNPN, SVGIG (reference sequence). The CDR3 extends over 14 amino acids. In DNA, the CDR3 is TGTGCCTGGAACAAACCGACAGGGGGAGAGACCCAGTACTTC. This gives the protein CAWNKPTGGETQYF.